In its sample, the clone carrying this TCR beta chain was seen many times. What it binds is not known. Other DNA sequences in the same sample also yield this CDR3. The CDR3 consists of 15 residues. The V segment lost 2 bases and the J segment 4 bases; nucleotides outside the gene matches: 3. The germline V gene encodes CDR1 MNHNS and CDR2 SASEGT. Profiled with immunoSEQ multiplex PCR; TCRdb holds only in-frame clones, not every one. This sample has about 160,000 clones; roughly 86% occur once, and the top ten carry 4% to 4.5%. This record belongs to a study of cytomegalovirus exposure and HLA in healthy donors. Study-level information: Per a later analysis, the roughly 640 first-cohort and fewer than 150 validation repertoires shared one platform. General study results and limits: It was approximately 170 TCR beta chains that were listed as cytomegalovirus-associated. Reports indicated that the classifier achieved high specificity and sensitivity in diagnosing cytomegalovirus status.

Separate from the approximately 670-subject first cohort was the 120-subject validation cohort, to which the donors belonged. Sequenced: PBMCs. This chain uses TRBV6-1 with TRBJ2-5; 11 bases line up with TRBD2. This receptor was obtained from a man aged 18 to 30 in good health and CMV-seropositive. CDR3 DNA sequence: TGTGCCAGCAGTGAATTAGCGGGAGGGCCAGAGACCCAGTACTTC. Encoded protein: CASSELAGGPETQYF.